This T cell receptor (beta chain) was identified in a study of cytotoxic CD8 clonotypes in ibrutinib-treated CLL. Study details: Patient counts were ten to eleven relapsed/refractory, about 14 treatment-naive and some 17 IGHV unmutated. Response samples followed a median approximately 13 months of treatment, range 6 to 36. The study's findings and limits: Having risen at ibrutinib response, clonality had fallen back toward baseline by progression.

Regarding this clone: Its specificity is not known.

Profiled with immunoSEQ multiplex PCR; TCRdb holds only in-frame clones, not every one. The table lists 60,000 to 95,000 clones, 70% to 90% of them singletons. The CDR3 runs to 19 residues. Germline assignment: CDR1 SGHNT and CDR2 YYREEE (reference sequence). The ends were cut back, 1 base at V and 3 bases at J, with 23 bases in the middle. The sequence was obtained from a human donor with chronic lymphocytic leukemia. V and J are TRBV5-4 and TRBJ2-1; D is perhaps TRBD1 or TRBD2 (5 bases each). The sample was PBMCs, taken after 24 months of ibrutinib treatment. The CDR3 loop is CASSLLGVTGQIGYNEQFF. The CDR3 coding sequence is TGTGCCAGCAGCTTGCTGGGGGTGACGGGGCAGATAGGCTACAATGAGCAGTTCTTC.